The source of this T cell receptor beta chain is a study of blood T cells in healthy people across ages. The V end was cut by 6 bases, the J end by 1 base, with 12 bases between. Germline CDR1 SQVTM, CDR2 ANQGSEA. This CDR3 is built from 13 residues. Total RNA, at least 5.5 micrograms per sample, came from PBMCs. With a J-beta primer mix and a sample-barcoded 5' primer, a second PCR ran roughly 6 to 12 cycles. Each of the cDNA molecules was tagged by a template-switch adaptor with 12 random nucleotides. TCRdb ran MiXCR on the 5' RACE reads and lists one entry per CDR3 protein. Seen here are about 570,000 distinct CDR3 sequences, approximately 30% observed once, and the top ten hold roughly 18%.

The chain recombines TRBV29-1 with TRBJ1-1; no reliable D call. Sequenced sample: blood. This TCR came from an older woman in good health. The CDR3 here is CSVAVQTNTEAFF. CDR3 bases: TGCAGCGTCGCCGTCCAGACGAACACTGAAGCTTTCTTT.